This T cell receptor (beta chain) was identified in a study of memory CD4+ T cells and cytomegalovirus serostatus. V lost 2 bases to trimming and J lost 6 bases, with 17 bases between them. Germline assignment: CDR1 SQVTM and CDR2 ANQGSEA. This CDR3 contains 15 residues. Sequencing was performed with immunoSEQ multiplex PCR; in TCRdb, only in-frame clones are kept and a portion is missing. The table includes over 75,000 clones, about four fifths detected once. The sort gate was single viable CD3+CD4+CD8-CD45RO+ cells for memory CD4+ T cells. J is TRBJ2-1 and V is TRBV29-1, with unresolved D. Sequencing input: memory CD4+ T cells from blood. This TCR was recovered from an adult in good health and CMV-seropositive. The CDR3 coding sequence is TGCAGCGTTGAATTGAGGCTGTCCCTTGTCAATGAGCAGTTCTTC. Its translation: CSVELRLSLVNEQFF.